This entry is about one T cell receptor beta chain. No antigen is known for it. Base qualities are not provided; no much larger clone lies one nucleotide away. TCRB CDR3 regions were amplified from about 2 ug genomic DNA, or all available DNA if less, using the immunoSEQ assay. For multiplex PCR, 60 forward primers for TCR V beta segments and 13 reverse primers for J beta segments were used. To estimate the number of reads per starting template, synthetic control templates were added to each sample at limiting dilution. The Illumina HiSeq System generated 87 bp sequencing reads. On the study's bioinformatics: PCR and sequencing errors were removed by merging closely related sequences with a nearest neighbor algorithm. TCR overlap was measured as the percentage of unique tumor TCR beta sequences that were also present in the peripheral blood of the same patient. Not all clones reach the TCRdb copy of this immuneACCESS table, which keeps in-frame sequences only. Checked studies attribute under half of the gap to unresolved V genes and leave the rest unexplained. Clonal size and the V and J genes are those of that table, whereas D and trimming came from the DNA. For this sample the table gives approximately 46,000 clones, of which over 75% were detected only once. The top ten constitute less than 6.5% of the sample.

This sample is part of a study of glioma-infiltrating T cells after dendritic cell vaccination (dated by TCRdb to between 2015 and 2016). With regard to the full study: The cohort comprised about 15 glioblastoma patients from Phase I and II dendritic cell vaccination trials, 9 newly diagnosed and 6 with recurrent disease. Between about 2003 and 2013, patients were given autologous tumor lysate-pulsed dendritic cell vaccination. The vaccine consisted of monocyte-derived dendritic cells cultured seven days with IL-4 and GM-CSF, then pulsed overnight with autologous tumor lysate. Each patient was given three intradermal dendritic cell vaccine injections, spaced two weeks apart, in the arm below the axilla. In glioblastoma patients vaccinated with dendritic cells, deep sequencing of TCR beta CDR3 regions served to measure tumor-infiltrating lymphocyte content and to compare repertoires between tumor and blood. Survival after dendritic cell vaccination was correlated with TCR sequencing metrics, including TIL content and tumor-blood repertoire overlap.

From the cysteine through the phenylalanine, the CDR3 covers 12 amino acids. Just CDR3 DNA is preserved here, 36 bases in frame from base 1. The germline V gene yields SNHLY for CDR1 and FYNNEI for CDR2. After removal of 7 bases from V and 7 bases from J, the junction retains 6 bases not matched to a gene. Results the study describes overall, beyond this receptor: Longer time to progression and overall survival after dendritic cell vaccination were predicted by higher estimated pretreatment TIL content. The cohort was small and heterogeneous, and full blood and tumor sets were available for few patients, with initial-recurrent tumor pairs available for even fewer patients. The response model built on TCR overlap across three groups was characterized as speculative, with prospective validation still needed. TCR clonality showed no direct relationship with survival, which suggests that a diverse polyclonal response may matter.

In light of the paper, this sample's time point label describes: after dendritic cell vaccination, including at tumor progression/relapse. Patients were selected for having adequate residual fresh-frozen tumor tissue and more than two years of available survival data. An isocitrate dehydrogenase mutation was not carried by any of the glioblastoma patients, although molecular status was otherwise variable. PBMC were collected before vaccination, two weeks after the third vaccination, and at tumor progression when it occurred. The Qiagen DNeasy Blood extraction Kit was used to extract genomic DNA. The sequence was collected from a human donor with glioblastoma. The chain links TRBV2 with TRBJ1-2, with TRBD1 matching 7 junction bases. This sample comprised blood, obtained after dendritic cell vaccination. The DNA sequence is as follows: TGTGCCAGCACCCAAACAGGGGCTGGCTACACCTTC. Translated, it reads CASTQTGAGYTF.